These 27 T cell receptor beta chains were all obtained from the same sample, sequenced in a study of cytomegalovirus exposure and HLA in healthy donors. 13 Jbeta primers and 60 Vbeta primers were used for the PCR. Assay used: immunoSEQ multiplex PCR; TCRdb lists only in-frame clones, some missing. The sample consists of about 90,000 clones, less than 85% of them appearing once. Input material: PBMCs. These receptors were collected from a man between 18 and 29 years old in good health and CMV-seronegative.

The genes are TRBV19 and TRBJ1-5; D might be TRBD1 (5 bases). V was trimmed by 7 bases and J by 1 base, leaving 14 bases between them. CDR3 length equals 15 residues. Germline CDR1 LNHDA, CDR2 SQIVND (reference sequence). This CDR3 is CASTSTGNSNQPQHF. The CDR3 bases are TGTGCCAGTACCTCAACAGGAAACAGCAATCAGCCCCAGCATTTT.

This clone turned up a few times. The chain couples TRBV2 to TRBJ1-1, with D possibly being TRBD1 (5 bases). Germline values: CDR1 SNHLY, CDR2 FYNNEI. Trimming shortened V by 7 bases and J by 5 bases, and 17 bases separated the two germline ends. The CDR3 extends over 14 amino acids. The CDR3 reads CASTNQGKGTEAFF. Written as DNA, the CDR3 is TGTGCCAGCACCAACCAGGGAAAGGGGACTGAAGCTTTCTTT.

The V and J genes are TRBV9 and TRBJ2-1; D perhaps matches TRBD2 (6 bases). The germline CDR1 and CDR2 sequences are SGDLS and YYNGEE. Trimming cost V 4 bases and J 1 base, with 15 bases left between them. The CDR3 spans 16 residues. The CDR3 nucleotides read TGTGCCAGCAGCCGGGGACTTCTTTATTCCTACAATGAGCAGTTCTTC. Translated, it gives CASSRGLLYSYNEQFF.

This rearrangement joins TRBV30 to TRBJ1-1, with 9 bases lining up with TRBD1. The germline V gene has CDR1 GTSNPN and CDR2 SVGIG (reference sequence). CDR3 length: 13 residues. With 4 bases clipped from V and 2 bases from J, the junction kept 2 bases outside the gene matches. CDR3 residues: CAWNRGLNTEAFF. The CDR3 DNA reads as TGTGCCTGGAACAGGGGGCTAAACACTGAAGCTTTCTTT.

The chain has TRBV6-1 and TRBJ2-5, with 8 bases aligning to TRBD1. The germline V gene has CDR1 MNHNS and CDR2 SASEGT. CDR3 length equals 13 residues. After removal of 5 bases from V and 4 bases from J, the junction contained 3 bases not matched to a gene. CDR3 nucleotide sequence: TGTGCCAGCAGTAACCAGGGGGCAGAGACCCAGTACTTC. Amino acids: CASSNQGAETQYF.

The CDR3 spells CAWSLGILAGRYEQYF. CDR3 DNA: TGTGCCTGGAGTTTAGGAATACTAGCGGGGCGCTACGAGCAGTACTTC. This chain connects TRBV30 to TRBJ2-7, with 10 bases that match TRBD2. There are 16 residues in the CDR3. V trimming: 2 bases; J trimming: 3 bases; junction bases outside the gene matches: 10. Germline CDR1 is GTSNPN and CDR2 is SVGIG (reference sequence).

This chain joins TRBV28 and TRBJ2-5, with D possibly matching TRBD2 (6 bases). Germline lookup yields CDR1 MDHEN and CDR2 SYDVKM. CDR3 length: 13 residues. Trimming pared 5 bases from V and 5 bases from J, leaving 12 bases between. The CDR3: CASSPGGLETQYF. The CDR3 DNA reads TGTGCCAGCAGTCCCGGGGGTTTGGAGACCCAGTACTTC.

The chain is built from TRBV19 and TRBJ2-3; D is unresolved. V was trimmed by 6 bases and J by 2 bases, leaving 12 bases between them. The CDR3 consists of 14 residues. Germline V lookup: CDR1 LNHDA, CDR2 SQIVND (reference sequence). CDR3 DNA: TGTGCCAGTAGGAACAACATGGTCACAGATACGCAGTATTTT. Protein: CASRNNMVTDTQYF.

The chain uses TRBV5-8 and TRBJ1-2; D is undetermined. Per germline, CDR1 SGHTS and CDR2 YDEGEE. V shed 2 bases and J shed 3 bases, with 14 bases lying between them. This CDR3 region has 15 residues. CDR3 loop: CASSLLGGPHYGYTF. In DNA form, the CDR3 reads TGTGCCAGCAGCTTACTAGGAGGGCCCCACTATGGCTACACCTTC.

The rearrangement uses TRBV10-1 and TRBJ2-7; D perhaps matches TRBD2 (6 bases). Between the trimmed V and J ends, which lost 0 bases and 4 bases, there was a span of 7 bases. The CDR3 sequence is 13 residues long. From germline, CDR1 is WNHNN and CDR2 SYGVQD (reference sequence). CDR3 residues: CASSESRGYEQYF. CDR3 in DNA: TGCGCCAGCAGTGAGTCGCGGGGTTACGAGCAGTACTTC.

The chain couples TRBV29-1 to TRBJ1-2; 9 bases map to TRBD1. The CDR3 covers 14 residues. V lost 2 bases to trimming and J lost 4 bases; unmatched junction nucleotides: 5. The V gene's germline CDR1 is SQVTM and CDR2 ANQGSEA. This CDR3 reads CSVERTGEPYGYTF. The CDR3, as DNA: TGCAGCGTTGAACGGACAGGGGAACCCTATGGCTACACCTTC.

The V and J genes are TRBV6-1 and TRBJ1-2; D remains unclear. Germline V lookup: CDR1 MNHNS, CDR2 SASEGT. CDR3 length: 15 amino acids. The V gene lost 5 bases and the J gene lost 4 bases, with 17 bases spanning the gap. Here the CDR3 reads CASSHTQDQAYGYTF. CDR3 coding DNA: TGTGCCAGCAGTCATACCCAAGACCAGGCCTATGGCTACACCTTC.

This clone appeared a few times. The V call is TRBV18, the J call TRBJ2-1; 10 bases map to TRBD2. This CDR3 is 19 amino acids long. The trim removed 5 bases at V and 7 bases at J, leaving 20 bases unmatched. Germline-derived CDR1 and CDR2 are KGHSH and LQKENI. CDR3 DNA sequence: TGTGCCAGCTCAATAAAGTTATCCGGGATGCTAGCGGGAGTGAATGAGCAGTTCTTC. As protein: CASSIKLSGMLAGVNEQFF.

Turning to this clone: Compared with germline, one end of the junction differs, possibly owing to a read error. The genes are TRBV5-6 and TRBJ2-7; 7 nucleotides agree with TRBD1. CDR1 and CDR2 (germline): SGHDT, YYEEEE. The length of the CDR3 is 13 residues. The CDR3 protein is CAGRQGTSYEQYF. In DNA form, the CDR3 reads TGTGCCGGCAGACAGGGCACCTCCTACGAGCAGTACTTC.

The genes are TRBV6-5 and TRBJ2-2; D gene uncertain. This CDR3 region has 16 residues. Trimming removed 0 bases at V and 2 bases at J, with 10 bases between. The germline V gene encodes CDR1 MNHEY and CDR2 SVGAGI. The DNA of the CDR3 is TGTGCCAGCAGTTACTCCCCCTATCCCAACACCGGGGAGCTGTTTTTT. Translation: CASSYSPYPNTGELFF.

The chain carries TRBV27 and TRBJ2-1; a weak D match, TRBD2 (5 bases). The CDR3 extends over 14 amino acids. V lost 7 bases, J lost 0 bases, and 10 bases lay in between. The germline CDR1 and CDR2 sequences are MNHEY and SMNVEV (reference sequence). As DNA, the CDR3 is TGTGCCAGCAAGGAGGTTAGCTCCTACAATGAGCAGTTCTTC. Protein: CASKEVSSYNEQFF.

This chain links TRBV27 with TRBJ1-1; D might be TRBD1 (6 bases). This CDR3 spans 13 amino acids. The ends were cut back, 2 bases at V and 7 bases at J, with 11 bases in the middle. Germline CDR1 reads MNHEY; CDR2 reads SMNVEV (reference sequence). The DNA of the CDR3 is TGTGCCAGCAGTTTAGCCCCAGGGGTTGAAGCTTTCTTT. Protein sequence: CASSLAPGVEAFF.

The V gene is TRBV5-4, the J gene TRBJ2-2, with TRBD1 matching 8 bases. This CDR3 region has 15 residues. Looked up from germline, CDR1 is SGHNT and CDR2 is YYREEE (reference sequence). The V segment lost 0 bases and the J segment 3 bases; nucleotides outside the gene matches: 1. The CDR3 is CASSLVDRDTGELFF. CDR3 DNA sequence: TGTGCCAGCAGCTTGGTGGACAGGGACACCGGGGAGCTGTTTTTT.

There are a few counts of this clone. The chain carries TRBV7-9 and TRBJ1-1; 10 bases match TRBD1. The germline CDR1 and CDR2 sequences are SEHNR and FQNEAQ (reference sequence). The CDR3 has 15 residues. J gave up 4 bases and V 2 bases, and 4 bases lay outside the gene matches. CDR3 bases: TGTGCCAGCAGCTTAAATGGGGACAGGGGCACTGAAGCTTTCTTT. Amino acid sequence: CASSLNGDRGTEAFF.

The V and J genes are TRBV10-3 and TRBJ2-7, with 7 bases lining up with TRBD2. The CDR3 runs 15 residues. J lost 2 bases, V lost 0 bases, and 4 bases had no gene match. Germline V CDR1 and CDR2: ENHRY, SYGVKD. The CDR3 sequence: CAISESTSVTYEQYF. The CDR3, as DNA: TGTGCCATCAGTGAGTCAACTAGCGTCACCTACGAGCAGTACTTC.

This rearrangement joins TRBV6-5 to TRBJ1-2; 7 bases agree with TRBD1. The CDR3 has 14 residues. J gave up 4 bases and V 5 bases, and 7 bases lay outside the gene matches. Germline lookup yields CDR1 MNHEY and CDR2 SVGAGI. The CDR3 bases are TGTGCCAGCAGTCCGCAACAGGGGCCCTATGGCTACACCTTC. It encodes CASSPQQGPYGYTF.

V gene TRBV5-1 combines with J gene TRBJ2-1; 9 bases match TRBD1. Germline V gene sequence: CDR1 SGHRS, CDR2 YFSETQ. CDR3 length: 14 residues. The ends lost 6 bases at V and 4 bases at J; junction bases unmatched: 5. In DNA form, the CDR3 reads TGCGCCAGCATAATGGGACAGGGTTACAATGAGCAGTTCTTC. Encoded protein: CASIMGQGYNEQFF.

This chain connects TRBV27 to TRBJ2-2; D is uncertain. The CDR3 sequence is 14 residues long. The V gene's germline CDR1 is MNHEY and CDR2 SMNVEV (reference sequence). Between the trimmed V and J ends, which lost 3 bases and 0 bases, there was a span of 5 bases. For the CDR3, the DNA is TGTGCCAGCAGTTTCTCCCCGAACACCGGGGAGCTGTTTTTT. Its translation is CASSFSPNTGELFF.

The chain couples TRBV27 to TRBJ2-7; 9 bases align to TRBD1. V gave up 10 bases and J gave up 7 bases; unmatched junction bases: 11. The CDR3 is made up of 13 amino acids. Germline lookup yields CDR1 MNHEY and CDR2 SMNVEV (reference sequence). CDR3 DNA: TGTGCCACCGCCCATGGGACAGGGAAAGAGCAGTACTTC. Its protein is CATAHGTGKEQYF.

This clone was seen just once. The chain joins TRBV5-4 to TRBJ2-1; 12 bases map to TRBD1. Germline lookup yields CDR1 SGHNT and CDR2 YYREEE (reference sequence). V lost 4 bases to trimming and J lost 7 bases; unmatched junction nucleotides: 6. This CDR3 has 15 amino acids. The CDR3 loop is CASSARDRGRNEQFF. The CDR3 DNA follows: TGTGCCAGCAGCGCCCGGGACAGGGGGCGGAATGAGCAGTTCTTC.

The V gene is TRBV5-1, the J gene TRBJ2-7; 9 nucleotides align to TRBD2. Germline V gives CDR1 SGHRS, CDR2 YFSETQ. The V segment lost 4 bases and the J segment 2 bases; nucleotides outside the gene matches: 4. The CDR3 is 14 amino acids. The CDR3 region is CASSRTSDAYEQYF. Written as DNA, the CDR3 is TGCGCCAGCAGCCGGACTAGCGATGCCTACGAGCAGTACTTC.

The V gene is TRBV28, the J gene TRBJ2-7; the D gene is possibly TRBD1 (5 bases). CDR3 size: 12 residues. Germline V lookup: CDR1 MDHEN, CDR2 SYDVKM. Trimming pared 5 bases from V and 3 bases from J, leaving 8 bases between. The CDR3 DNA follows: TGTGCCAGCAGTCTAGGGGTCTACGAGCAGTACTTC. Residues: CASSLGVYEQYF. Full variable domain (rest looked up from reference TRBV28 and TRBJ2-7): DVKVTQSSRYLVKRTGEKVFLECVQDMDHENMFWYRQDPGLGLRLIYFSYDVKMKEKGDIPEGYSVSREKKERFSLILESASTNQTSMYLCASSLGVYEQYFGPGTRLTVT.